The 5 T cell receptor beta chains given below trace back to one sample, sequenced in a study of shared clonotypes between healthy human individuals. TCRdb's table, derived via immunoSEQ multiplex PCR, lists solely in-frame clones and lacks some. The top ten hold about 0.45% of the sample, which has about 1.5 million clones, 98% seen once. Sequenced: naive CD4+ T cells sorted from blood. Subset of the sample: CD45RA+ positively selected. All receptors come from a man younger than 40 in good health.

The V call is TRBV2, the J call TRBJ1-4; tentative D call: TRBD1 (5 bases). This CDR3 region has 12 residues. CDR1 and CDR2 (germline): SNHLY, FYNNEI. Trimming left V 6 bases short and J 11 bases short, with 13 bases between. CDR3 in DNA: TGTGCCAGCAGGACGGAGGGGATGAAACTGTTTTTT. Translated: CASRTEGMKLFF.

The chain joins TRBV11-2 to TRBJ2-5; D possibly corresponds to TRBD2 (5 bases). Trimming left V 5 bases short and J 2 bases short, with 15 bases between. Germline assignment: CDR1 SGHAT and CDR2 FQNNGV. This CDR3 contains 15 residues. CDR3 protein: CASSPPGWEQETQYF. The DNA for the CDR3 is TGTGCCAGCAGCCCACCGGGGTGGGAACAAGAGACCCAGTACTTC.

The chain recombines TRBV28 with TRBJ1-2, with D hard to call. Germline V lookup: CDR1 MDHEN, CDR2 SYDVKM. The CDR3 totals 12 residues. V lost 5 bases to trimming and J lost 4 bases, with 8 bases between them. In DNA, the CDR3 is TGTGCCAGCAGTCCGATAATCTATGGCTACACCTTC. As protein: CASSPIIYGYTF.

This chain links TRBV27 with TRBJ2-7; TRBD2 might be the D (6 bases). Germline lookup yields CDR1 MNHEY and CDR2 SMNVEV (reference sequence). This CDR3 has 15 residues. V was cut by 5 bases and J by 0 bases, with 14 bases left in between. In DNA form, the CDR3 reads TGTGCCAGCAGTCCCGCAGGGACTTCCTCCTACGAGCAGTACTTC. Protein sequence: CASSPAGTSSYEQYF.

This rearrangement joins TRBV5-1 to TRBJ2-3, with a weak D call TRBD2 (5 bases). Germline V gene lookup returns CDR1 SGHRS and CDR2 YFSETQ. The CDR3 spans 14 residues. V was trimmed by 1 base and J by 5 bases, leaving 11 bases between them. The CDR3 sequence: CASSLLLVEDTQYF. In DNA form, the CDR3 reads TGCGCCAGCAGCTTGTTACTAGTGGAAGATACGCAGTATTTT.